A single sample gave rise to the 28 T cell receptor beta chains below, sequenced in a study of T cells of healthy individuals. MiXCR, run by TCRdb on the 5' RACE reads, gives a single entry per CDR3 protein. The sample lists about 53,000 distinct CDR3 sequences, about 15% occurring once. The source of these receptors is a human donor in good health.

This clonotype turned up a few times. CDR3 protein: CASSLAPGPTYGYTF. CDR3 coding DNA: TGTGCCAGCAGCTTAGCGCCCGGGCCAACCTATGGCTACACCTTC. The J gene is TRBJ1-2, the V gene TRBV11-2; no definite D call. CDR1 is SGHAT and CDR2 is FQNNGV in the germline V gene. CDR3 length: 15 residues. V lost 1 base, J lost 4 bases, and 13 bases lay in between.

The rearrangement uses TRBV6-2 or TRBV6-3 and TRBJ1-1; no firm D call. The CDR3 runs 12 residues. Trimming shortened V by 2 bases and J by 7 bases, and 8 bases separated the two germline ends. Germline-derived CDR1 and CDR2 are MNHEY and SVGEGT. CDR3 region: CASSYEMGEAFF. In DNA, the CDR3 is TGTGCCAGCAGTTACGAAATGGGTGAAGCTTTCTTT.

This clonotype came up many times. The V call is TRBV5-6, the J call TRBJ1-1, with D tentatively TRBD1 (6 bases). This CDR3 spans 14 amino acids. Germline loops: CDR1 SGHDT, CDR2 YYEEEE. V lost 4 bases and J lost 1, with 11 bases in between. The CDR3 coding sequence is TGTGCCAGCAGCCCGGGACACCCGAACACTGAAGCTTTCTTT. It translates to CASSPGHPNTEAFF.

This clonotype has more than one count but fewer than ten. The rearrangement links TRBV7-2 to TRBJ2-4; 10 bases line up with TRBD2. The CDR3 totals 16 residues. The V gene's germline CDR1 is SGHTA and CDR2 FQGNSA. V was pared by 5 bases and J by 1 base, with 5 bases of the junction left unmatched. The CDR3: CASSPSGSRAKNIQYF. The CDR3 nucleotides read TGTGCCAGCAGCCCTAGCGGGAGTCGGGCCAAAAACATTCAGTACTTC.

This clonotype came up many times. A read error may account for a junction end that differs from germline. The chain employs TRBV11-2 and TRBJ2-1; the D call may be TRBD1 or TRBD2 (5 bases each). The CDR3 has 16 amino acids. Germline V gene data show CDR1 as SGHAT and CDR2 as FQNNGV. The DNA for the CDR3 is TGTGCCAGCGTTTCCGGGACCCATGTAACCTACGATGAGCAGTTCTTC. It yields the protein CASVSGTHVTYDEQFF.

Many counts were recorded for this clonotype. The chain employs TRBV29-1 and TRBJ2-7, with D perhaps matching TRBD1 (6 bases). Germline loops: CDR1 SQVTM, CDR2 ANQGSEA. Deletions cut 6 bases from V and 6 bases from J, with 21 bases between. This CDR3 contains 14 residues. As DNA, the CDR3 is TGCAGCGTCGTACCTTGGGGCAGGGGCCGCGAGCAGTACTTC. Translating gives CSVVPWGRGREQYF.

This clonotype was seen repeatedly, ten times or more. The chain is built from TRBV29-1 and TRBJ2-3; 11 nucleotides match TRBD2. J lost 2 bases, V lost 6 bases, and 10 bases had no gene match. Germline-derived CDR1 and CDR2 are SQVTM and ANQGSEA. This CDR3 contains 16 residues. CDR3 residues: CSVALSGRGLTDTQYF. The CDR3 DNA reads TGCAGCGTCGCTCTTAGCGGGAGGGGACTCACAGATACGCAGTATTTT.

J is TRBJ2-2 and V is TRBV29-1; D tentatively reads TRBD1 or TRBD2 (5 bases each). V gave up 6 bases and J gave up 5 bases, with 10 bases separating them. Germline values: CDR1 SQVTM, CDR2 ANQGSEA. The CDR3 covers 12 residues. The DNA of the CDR3 is TGCAGCGTGAGGGGAAGTACCGGGGAGCTGTTTTTT. Translated, it gives CSVRGSTGELFF.

This clonotype was counted only a few times. The rearrangement links TRBV3-1 to TRBJ1-2, with D perhaps matching TRBD1 (5 bases). This CDR3 contains 12 residues. CDR1 and CDR2 from the germline V gene are LGHDT and YNNKEL (reference sequence). Deletions cut 0 bases from V and 8 bases from J, with 7 bases between. The CDR3 DNA reads as TGTGCCAGCAGCCAAGATAAGGGGGGCTACACCTTC. Amino acids: CASSQDKGGYTF.

In the case of this clonotype: A clone one base away is much larger, so this may be a read error. The CDR3: CASSQGLAGYEQFF. Written as DNA, the CDR3 is TGCGCCAGCAGCCAAGGGCTAGCGGGGTACGAGCAGTTCTTC. This chain connects TRBV4-1 to TRBJ2-1, with 9 bases matching TRBD2. This CDR3 comprises 14 residues. V shed 1 base and J 10 bases; nucleotides not matched to a gene: 5. CDR1 MGHRA and CDR2 YSYEKL come from the germline V gene.

This clonotype was recorded a few times. V gene TRBV25-1 combines with J gene TRBJ2-5; a weak D match, TRBD2 (6 bases). V was pared by 1 base and J by 4 bases, with 10 bases between. From germline, CDR1 is MGHDK and CDR2 SYGVNS. CDR3 size: 14 residues. The CDR3 DNA reads TGTGCCAGCAGTGAATTACTGGGGGGAGAGACCCAGTACTTC. Protein: CASSELLGGETQYF.

This clonotype was detected a few times. This chain links TRBV5-1 with TRBJ2-3; maybe TRBD1 (5 bases). The CDR3 contains 15 residues. CDR1 SGHRS and CDR2 YFSETQ come from the germline V gene. V was pared by 0 bases and J by 5 bases, with 13 bases between. CDR3 sequence reads: CASSLGQWGGDTQYF. The CDR3 DNA reads TGCGCCAGCAGCTTGGGGCAATGGGGCGGAGATACGCAGTATTTT.

The chain couples TRBV4-3 to TRBJ2-3; the D is unclear. The CDR3 runs 14 residues. V gave up 4 bases and J gave up 1 base, with 9 bases separating them. Germline V gene sequence: CDR1 LGHNA, CDR2 YSLEER. CDR3 sequence: CASSLQAGTDTQYF. Here the CDR3 DNA reads TGCGCCAGCAGCCTACAAGCTGGCACAGATACGCAGTATTTT.

The table lists this clonotype with many counts. This chain uses TRBV10-3 with TRBJ1-5; 7 positions agree with TRBD1. Looked up from germline, CDR1 is ENHRY and CDR2 is SYGVKD. This CDR3 is 14 amino acids long. The V segment lost 3 bases and the J segment 4 bases; nucleotides outside the gene matches: 3. CDR3 DNA sequence: TGTGCCATCAGTGAAGGACAGGATAATCAGCCCCAGCATTTT. Translation gives CAISEGQDNQPQHF.

The chain uses TRBV11-2 and TRBJ1-1; no clear D gene. This CDR3 comprises 15 residues. CDR1 is SGHAT, CDR2 FQNNGV, per germline. The V and J ends lost 6 bases and 0 bases respectively, with 14 bases between them. The CDR3 bases are TGTGCCAGCAGTCTAGGACGTAACATGAACACTGAAGCTTTCTTT. Translating it yields CASSLGRNMNTEAFF.

This clonotype occurred once. CDR3 in amino acids: CASSAGGNEKLFF. Here the CDR3 DNA reads TGTGCCAGCAGCGCAGGGGGTAATGAAAAACTGTTTTTT. The chain links TRBV7-9 to TRBJ1-4, with 7 bases fitting TRBD1. The CDR3 contains 13 residues. The junction had 1 base not matched to a gene; V was cut back by 5 bases and J by 4 bases. Germline V CDR1 and CDR2: SEHNR, FQNEAQ (reference sequence).

This clonotype was counted a few times. In nucleotides, the CDR3 is TGTGCCAGCAGCTTAGAATGGGACAGAACCTACGAGCAGTACTTC. Its translation is CASSLEWDRTYEQYF. V and J are TRBV7-2 and TRBJ2-7; 7 nucleotides match TRBD1. Germline V gene sequence: CDR1 SGHTA, CDR2 FQGNSA. The CDR3 consists of 15 residues. The trim removed 1 base at V and 2 bases at J, leaving 5 bases unmatched. The complete variable domain, with remaining parts taken from reference TRBV7-2 and TRBJ2-7, reads GAGVSQSPSNKVTEKGKDVELRCDPISGHTALYWYRQSLGQGLEFLIYFQGNSAPDKSGLPSDRFSAERTGGSVSTLTIQRTQQEDSAVYLCASSLEWDRTYEQYFGPGTRLTVT.

This clonotype was seen ten or more times. The chain is built from TRBV25-1 and TRBJ2-7, with D maybe TRBD1 (7 bases). This CDR3 has 15 amino acids. V was shortened by 8 bases and J by 3 bases, with 20 bases between the two germline ends. Germline V CDR1 and CDR2: MGHDK, SYGVNS. CDR3 loop: CASSGGGVSFYEQYF. Here the CDR3 DNA reads TGTGCCAGCTCTGGAGGGGGCGTTTCGTTCTACGAGCAGTACTTC.

The rearrangement uses TRBV12-3 or TRBV12-4 and TRBJ2-7; D is possibly TRBD2 (5 bases). V was cut by 1 base and J by 2 bases, with 21 bases left in between. The CDR3 sequence is 18 residues long. The chain's CDR3 is CASSLGELDLVETYEQYF. CDR3 DNA sequence: TGTGCCAGCAGTTTAGGGGAGTTGGATTTAGTAGAGACCTACGAGCAGTACTTC.

This clonotype has just a few counts. The chain carries TRBV10-3 and TRBJ2-3; TRBD1 matches 8 bases. Germline V gene sequence: CDR1 ENHRY, CDR2 SYGVKD. This CDR3 spans 13 amino acids. Unmatched junction bases numbered 0, after V lost 3 bases and J lost 4 bases. In DNA form, the CDR3 reads TGTGCCATCAGTGAACAGGGGGCAGATACGCAGTATTTT. Its translation is CAISEQGADTQYF.

This clonotype was seen ten or more times. The chain couples TRBV3-1 to TRBJ2-7, with TRBD1 matching over 9 bases. Unmatched junction bases numbered 9, after V lost 0 bases and J lost 9 bases. CDR1 is LGHDT and CDR2 is YNNKEL in the germline V gene (reference sequence). The CDR3 contains 15 residues. The CDR3 sequence: CASSQDWTGAGGQYF. CDR3 nucleotide sequence: TGTGCCAGCAGCCAAGATTGGACAGGGGCTGGAGGGCAGTACTTC.

This clonotype was picked up many times. The chain links TRBV14 to TRBJ1-5; TRBD1 is a possible D gene (6 bases). V was trimmed by 11 bases and J by 0 bases, leaving 11 bases between them. CDR1 is SGHDN and CDR2 is FVKESK in the germline V gene. The CDR3 contains 13 residues. The CDR3 sequence is CAARQVSNQPQHF. CDR3 nucleotides: TGTGCCGCCCGACAGGTTAGCAATCAGCCCCAGCATTTT.

This clonotype was seen at least ten times. The V call is TRBV29-1, the J call TRBJ2-5; 8 bases match TRBD2. Germline CDR1 reads SQVTM; CDR2 reads ANQGSEA. The CDR3 runs 14 residues. V lost 5 bases, J lost 5 bases, and 10 bases stayed unmatched. The CDR3 DNA reads as TGCAGCGTTAGACTAGCGCCGGTCGGGGAGACCCAGTACTTC. Translated: CSVRLAPVGETQYF.

This clonotype was observed a handful of times. The rearrangement uses TRBV20-1 and TRBJ2-3; D unclear. Deletions cut 6 bases from V and 2 bases from J, with 6 bases between. CDR1 and CDR2 from the germline V gene are DFQATT and SNEGSKA (reference sequence). The CDR3 length is 11 residues. The CDR3 reads CSAQFTDTQYF. The CDR3 bases are TGCAGTGCCCAATTCACAGATACGCAGTATTTT.

This clonotype was seen ten or more times. V and J are TRBV7-9 and TRBJ2-1; TRBD2 matches 11 bases. The germline V gene has CDR1 SEHNR and CDR2 FQNEAQ (reference sequence). The trim removed 5 bases at V and 4 bases at J, leaving 7 bases unmatched. CDR3 size: 16 residues. Written as DNA, the CDR3 is TGTGCCAGCAGCCCGACTAGCGGGAAAACATACAATGAGCAGTTCTTC. Translating gives CASSPTSGKTYNEQFF.

This clonotype showed up just a few times. The chain joins TRBV9 to TRBJ2-5, with unresolved D. This CDR3 is 15 amino acids long. V lost 0 bases and J 5 bases, leaving 14 bases between the germline ends. CDR1 is SGDLS, CDR2 YYNGEE, per germline. The CDR3 coding sequence is TGTGCCAGCAGCGTAGAGGGCAGGCTGTGGGAGACCCAGTACTTC. Its protein product is CASSVEGRLWETQYF. The full variable domain, its missing parts supplied by reference TRBV9 and TRBJ2-5, is DSGVTQTPKHLITATGQRVTLRCSPRSGDLSVYWYQQSLDQGLQFLIQYYNGEERAKGNILERFSAQQFPDLHSELNLSSLELGDSALYFCASSVEGRLWETQYFGPGTRLLVL.

This clonotype was detected ten times or more. V gene TRBV5-1 combines with J gene TRBJ2-1, with TRBD1 identical over 7 bases. The V gene end was trimmed by 2 bases and the J gene end by 6 bases; junction bases not matched to a gene: 8. Germline-derived CDR1 and CDR2 are SGHRS and YFSETQ. The CDR3 is 15 amino acids. Written as DNA, the CDR3 is TGCGCCAGCAGCTTAGTACAGGGGCTCCCCAATGAGCAGTTCTTC. Protein sequence: CASSLVQGLPNEQFF.

This clonotype was detected ten times or more. This chain joins TRBV29-1 and TRBJ2-3; D remains unclear. In germline, CDR1 is SQVTM, CDR2 ANQGSEA. The CDR3 totals 13 residues. The V gene lost 6 bases and the J gene lost 6 bases, with 16 bases spanning the gap. The CDR3 reads CSVALGSVDTQYF. The CDR3 DNA reads TGCAGCGTGGCCCTGGGGTCTGTGGATACGCAGTATTTT.